The rows below give T cell receptor beta chains drawn from one sample of a study of graft-versus-host responses after intestinal transplantation. Antigen specificity for these receptors is unknown. The protocol was immunoSEQ multiplex PCR, while the TCRdb copy is restricted to in-frame clones and leaves out a portion. Among 90,000 to 150,000 clones, roughly 95% were seen once, and the ten largest hold more than 2.5%. The material sequenced was unstimulated CD8+ T cells sorted from spleen or lymph node cells, taken before intestinal transplant. The receptors come from a human donor who received an intestinal transplant. CDR3s include the opening cysteine and the closing phenylalanine or tryptophan. D genes are given only for firm matches. A clone size is listed for some rows: how often the clone was seen (once, few, many), or a class if it is expanded.

>NA|TRBJ2-1|TRBV6-5|NA
TGTGCCAGCAGTTACCTTTCTGGGACCGAGAATGAGGAGTTCTTC
CASSYLSGTENEEFF
>NA|TRBJ2-7|TRBV13|NA
TGTGCCAGCAGCTTAGGCCCTCGACACAGAGGGCCAATGGCATACGAGCAGTACTTC
CASSLGPRHRGPMAYEQYF
>NA|TRBJ2-1|TRBV5-6|NA
TGTGCCAGCAGCTTGCAGGGTGGATTTGAGCAGTTCTTC
CASSLQGGFEQFF
>NA|TRBJ1-2|TRBV25-1|NA
TGTGCCAGCAGTGAATATGTAGGGGCCGACTATGGCTACACCTTC
CASSEYVGADYGYTF
>NA|TRBJ2-5|TRBV28|NA
TGTGCCAGCAGCCCCGGGGGACAAGAGACCCAGTACTTC
CASSPGGQETQYF
>NA|TRBJ2-7|TRBV15|NA
TGTGCCACCAGCAGAGATCGTCCAGGTAGCTCCTACGAGCAGTACTTC
CATSRDRPGSSYEQYF
>TRBD1|TRBJ2-7|TRBV28|once
TGTGCCAGCAGCCCCCAGTGGACAGGGGGGCTCGAGCAGTACTTC
CASSPQWTGGLEQYF
>TRBD1|TRBJ2-4|TRBV11-2|NA
TGTGCCAGCAGCTACACGACAGGGATGGGAAACATTCAGTACTTC
CASSYTTGMGNIQYF
>NA|TRBJ2-2|TRBV15|NA
TGTGCCACCAGCCCAGGGAACACCGGGGAGCTGTTTTTT
CATSPGNTGELFF
>TRBD1|TRBJ2-7|TRBV2|NA
TGTGCCAGCAGTCACCCGGGACAGGGAACCTACGAGCAGTACTTC
CASSHPGQGTYEQYF
>NA|TRBJ1-3|TRBV14|few
TGTGCCAGCAGCCAAGAGCCCGGGAGCTCTGGAAACACCATATATTTT
CASSQEPGSSGNTIYF
>NA|TRBJ2-7|TRBV14|once
TGTGCCAGCAGCCAAGGAACAGGTACCTACGAGCAGTACTTC
CASSQGTGTYEQYF
>TRBD1|TRBJ2-7|TRBV6-1|NA
TGTGCCAGCAGTGATCGTGGGACAGGGGTTTACGAGCAGTACTTC
CASSDRGTGVYEQYF
>TRBD1|TRBJ1-6|TRBV28|once
TGTGCCAGCAGCCCGAGGACAGGGAAATCACCCCTCCACTTT
CASSPRTGKSPLHF
>NA|TRBJ2-1|TRBV4-3|NA
TGCGCCAGCAGCTTTTATCGGGGGACGCAGCAGTTCTTC
CASSFYRGTQQFF
>NA|TRBJ2-7|TRBV19|NA
TGTGCCAGTGGCCGACGGGGGTTCTACGAGCAGTACTTC
CASGRRGFYEQYF
>NA|TRBJ2-3|TRBV11-2|NA
TGTGCCAGCAGCTTAAATGCAGATACGCAGTATTTT
CASSLNADTQYF
>NA|TRBJ2-7|TRBV28|NA
TGTGCCAGCAGTTTTGGCGCCTACGAGCAGTACTTC
CASSFGAYEQYF
>NA|TRBJ2-7|TRBV30|NA
TGTGCCTGGAGTGTAGGGGCCCACGAGCAGTACTTC
CAWSVGAHEQYF
>NA|TRBJ1-5|TRBV18|NA
TGTGCCAGCTCACCGGAACATAATAGCAATCAGCCCCAGCATTTT
CASSPEHNSNQPQHF
>NA|TRBJ1-2|TRBV7-2|NA
TGTGCCAGCAGCCCTATATCCGGGGGCCTCGGCTACACCTTC
CASSPISGGLGYTF
>NA|TRBJ2-6|TRBV27|NA
TGTGCCAGCAGTCCCCAAAGGAGCAGGGGAGGCGCTGGGGCCAACGTCCTGACTTTC
CASSPQRSRGGAGANVLTF
>NA|TRBJ2-1|TRBV6-5|NA
TGTGCCAGCAGTTACGGGCTGAGCCCCTACAATGAGCAGTTCTTC
CASSYGLSPYNEQFF
>TRBD1|TRBJ2-7|TRBV27|NA
TGTGCCAGCAGTTTCCTCCCGGGACAGGAGCCCTACGAGCAGTACTTC
CASSFLPGQEPYEQYF
>NA|TRBJ2-1|TRBV27|once
TGTGCCAGCAGTCTCGGGCCGAGCAATGAGCAGTTCTTC
CASSLGPSNEQFF
>NA|TRBJ2-7|TRBV11-2|NA
TGTGCCAGCAGCTTAGCCCACGAGCAGTACTTC
CASSLAHEQYF
>NA|TRBJ2-5|TRBV5-4|NA
TGTGCCAGCAGCTACCCTAGGGAGGAGGCACAAGAGACCCAGTACTTC
CASSYPREEAQETQYF
>TRBD1|TRBJ2-5|TRBV13|once
TGTGCCAGCAGCCCGACGACAGGGGGCGCAGAGACCCAGTACTTC
CASSPTTGGAETQYF
>NA|TRBJ1-2|TRBV19|NA
TGTGCCAGTTCGGACAGATACTTCTACACCTTC
CASSDRYFYTF
>NA|TRBJ2-3|TRBV4-1|NA
TGCGCCAGCAGCCTAAGGACTAGCACAGATACGCAGTATTTT
CASSLRTSTDTQYF
>TRBD2|TRBJ2-7|TRBV15|NA
TGTGCCACCAGCCCTAGCGGGAACTACGAGCAGTACTTC
CATSPSGNYEQYF
>NA|TRBJ1-2|TRBV11-2|NA
TGTGCCAGCAGCCCGAATGCTAACTATGGCTACACCTTC
CASSPNANYGYTF
>NA|TRBJ2-3|TRBV7-2|NA
TGTGCCAGCAGCTTAGGGGGGAGCGGCACAGATACGCAGTATTTT
CASSLGGSGTDTQYF
>TRBD2|TRBJ2-1|TRBV28|NA
TGTGCCAGCAGTTTGGCTACTAGCGGGAGGAGCGGTGAGCAGTTCTTC
CASSLATSGRSGEQFF
>NA|TRBJ2-1|TRBV28|NA
TGTGCCAGCAGTTTATCGGGCCGCCGAGAGCAGTTCTTC
CASSLSGRREQFF
>NA|TRBJ2-7|TRBV19|NA
TGTGCCAGTAGTATGTGGTCCTACGAGCAGTACTTC
CASSMWSYEQYF
>NA|TRBJ2-7|TRBV5-4|NA
TGTGCCAGCAGCGACAGCTCCTACGAGCAGTACTTC
CASSDSSYEQYF
>TRBD1|TRBJ2-7|TRBV30|NA
TGTGCCTGGAGTCAACAGGGGAGCTACGAGCAGTACTTC
CAWSQQGSYEQYF
>NA|TRBJ2-5|TRBV13|NA
TGTGCCAGCAAGGGGTATCAAGAGACCCAGTACTTC
CASKGYQETQYF
>TRBD1|TRBJ2-2|TRBV6-5|NA
TGTGCCAGCAGTTACGGGACAGGGGACACCGGGGAGCTGTTTTTT
CASSYGTGDTGELFF
>TRBD2|TRBJ2-2|TRBV28|NA
TGTGCCAGCGGTACCAGGGCGGGAGGGGACACCGGGGAGCTGTTTTTT
CASGTRAGGDTGELFF
>TRBD1|TRBJ2-1|TRBV9|once
TGTGCCAGCAGCGCCTCCCGAGACAGGGCCTACTCCCTTTATACGGATGAGCAGTTCTTC
CASSASRDRAYSLYTDEQFF
>TRBD2|TRBJ2-3|TRBV30|NA
TGTGCCTGGAGAAGGCGGGAGGGCCTGGTTACGCAGTATTTT
CAWRRREGLVTQYF
>NA|TRBJ2-4|TRBV18|NA
TGTGCCAGCTCACTTGTCCACGTAGCCAAAAACATTCAGTACTTC
CASSLVHVAKNIQYF
>TRBD2|TRBJ2-1|TRBV30|NA
TGTGCCTGGAGAGGGGGGACTAGCGGGAGGGTTGACAATGAGCAGTTCTTC
CAWRGGTSGRVDNEQFF
>NA|TRBJ1-2|TRBV30|NA
TGTGCCGGTCATCAATATGGCTACACCTTC
CAGHQYGYTF
>NA|TRBJ1-3|TRBV30|NA
TGTGCCTGGAGTCCACTGAGCTCTGGAAACACCATATATTTT
CAWSPLSSGNTIYF
>TRBD2|TRBJ2-1|TRBV4-3|NA
TGCGCCAGCAGCCAAGATCACAGCGGGAGATACAATGAGCAGTTCTTC
CASSQDHSGRYNEQFF
>NA|TRBJ1-5|TRBV20-1|NA
TGCAGTGCTAGAAGAGAACAGCCCCAGCATTTT
CSARREQPQHF
>NA|TRBJ2-6|TRBV9|NA
TGTGCCAGCAGCGGCACTCTGTGGAGCTCTGGGGCCAACGTCCTGACTTTC
CASSGTLWSSGANVLTF
>NA|TRBJ1-2|TRBV4-2|NA
TGTGCCAGCGGGCGACAGGCCCGGGGATACTATGGCTACACCTTC
CASGRQARGYYGYTF
>NA|TRBJ1-4|TRBV27|NA
TGTGCCAGCAGTTTGTGGGGAAGTGAAAAACTGTTTTTT
CASSLWGSEKLFF
>NA|TRBJ1-2|TRBV28|NA
TGTGCCAGCAGTCCCGGCATATCTAACTATGGCTACACCTTC
CASSPGISNYGYTF
>NA|TRBJ1-2|TRBV19|NA
TGTGCCAGTAGTGGCTATGGCTACACCTTC
CASSGYGYTF
>TRBD1|TRBJ1-2|TRBV28|NA
TGTGCCAGCAGTCCTTCCCCGCATACAGGGGGCGGCTATGGCTACACCTTC
CASSPSPHTGGGYGYTF
>NA|TRBJ2-7|TRBV9|NA
TGTGCCAGCAGCGTAGGCGGTTTAGGAGCGGAGCAGTACTTC
CASSVGGLGAEQYF
>TRBD2|TRBJ2-1|TRBV19|NA
TGTGCCAGTAGATCAAGCGGGGCTAGCGGGATGGATGAGCAGTTCTTC
CASRSSGASGMDEQFF
>TRBD1|TRBJ1-2|TRBV5-1|NA
TGCGCCAGCAGCTCCACAGGGGGCGCAGGGTATGGCTACACCTTC
CASSSTGGAGYGYTF
>NA|TRBJ1-1|TRBV9|NA
TGTGCCAGCAGCGTAGCGGACCTGAACACTGAAGCTTTCTTT
CASSVADLNTEAFF